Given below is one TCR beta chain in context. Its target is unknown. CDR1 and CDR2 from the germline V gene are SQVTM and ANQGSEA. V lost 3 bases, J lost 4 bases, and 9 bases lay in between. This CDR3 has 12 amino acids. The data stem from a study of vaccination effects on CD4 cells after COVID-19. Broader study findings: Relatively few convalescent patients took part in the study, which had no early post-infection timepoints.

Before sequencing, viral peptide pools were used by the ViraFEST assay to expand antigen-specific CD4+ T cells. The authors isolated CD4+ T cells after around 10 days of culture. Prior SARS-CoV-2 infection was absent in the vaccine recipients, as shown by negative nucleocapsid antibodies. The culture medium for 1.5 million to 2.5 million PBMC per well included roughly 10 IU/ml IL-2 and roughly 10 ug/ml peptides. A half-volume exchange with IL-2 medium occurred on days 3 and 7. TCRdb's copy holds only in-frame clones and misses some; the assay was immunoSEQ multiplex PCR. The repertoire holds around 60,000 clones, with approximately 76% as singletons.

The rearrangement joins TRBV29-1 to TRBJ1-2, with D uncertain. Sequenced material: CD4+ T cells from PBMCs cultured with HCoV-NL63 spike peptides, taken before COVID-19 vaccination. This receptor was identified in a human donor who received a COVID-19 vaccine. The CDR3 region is CSVEGESYGYTF. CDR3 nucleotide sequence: TGCAGCGTTGAGGGTGAGAGCTATGGCTACACCTTC.